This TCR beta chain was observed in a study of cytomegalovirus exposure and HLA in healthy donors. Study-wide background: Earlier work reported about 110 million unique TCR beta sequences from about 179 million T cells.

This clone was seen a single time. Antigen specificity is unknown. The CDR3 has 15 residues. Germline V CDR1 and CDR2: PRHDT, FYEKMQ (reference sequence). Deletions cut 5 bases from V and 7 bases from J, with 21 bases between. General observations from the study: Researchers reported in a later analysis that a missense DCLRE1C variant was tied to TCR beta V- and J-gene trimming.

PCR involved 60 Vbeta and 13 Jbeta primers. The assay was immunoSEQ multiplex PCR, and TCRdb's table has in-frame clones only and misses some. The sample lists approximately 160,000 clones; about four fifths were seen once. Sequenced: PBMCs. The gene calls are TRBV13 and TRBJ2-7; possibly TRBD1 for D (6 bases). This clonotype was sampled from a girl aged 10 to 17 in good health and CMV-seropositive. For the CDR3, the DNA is TGTGCCAGCAGCGCAACCGGGACAAGGGTGAGGGAGCAGTACTTC. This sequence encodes CASSATGTRVREQYF.